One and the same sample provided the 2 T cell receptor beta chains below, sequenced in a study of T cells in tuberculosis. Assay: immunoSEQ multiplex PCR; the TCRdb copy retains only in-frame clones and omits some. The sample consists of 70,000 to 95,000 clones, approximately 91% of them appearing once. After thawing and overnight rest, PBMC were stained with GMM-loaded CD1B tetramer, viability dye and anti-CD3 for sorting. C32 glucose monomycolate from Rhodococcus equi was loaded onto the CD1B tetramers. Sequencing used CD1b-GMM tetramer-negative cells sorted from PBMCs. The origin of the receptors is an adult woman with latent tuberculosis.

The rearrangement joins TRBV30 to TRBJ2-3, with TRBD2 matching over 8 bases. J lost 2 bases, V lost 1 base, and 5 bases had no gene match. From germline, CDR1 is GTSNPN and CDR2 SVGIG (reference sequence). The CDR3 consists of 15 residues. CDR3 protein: CAWSATGGSTDTQYF. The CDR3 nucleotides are TGTGCCTGGAGTGCTACGGGGGGGTCCACAGATACGCAGTATTTT.

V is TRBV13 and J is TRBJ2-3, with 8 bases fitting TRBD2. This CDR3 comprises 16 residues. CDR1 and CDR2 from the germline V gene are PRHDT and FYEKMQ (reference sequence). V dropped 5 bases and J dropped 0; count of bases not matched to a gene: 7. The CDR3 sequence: CASSPGGGDSTDTQYF. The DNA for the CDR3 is TGTGCCAGCAGCCCCGGGGGGGGAGATAGCACAGATACGCAGTATTTT.